The entry below describes one TCR beta chain. This entry comes from a study of blood T cell repertoires in COVID-19. Study as a whole: From the United States, Italy and Spain came samples of acute and convalescent COVID-19. Sample material is recorded as cDNA or gDNA derived from T cells, B-cell-depleted T cells, or PBMCs.

The trim removed 2 bases at V and 3 bases at J, leaving 4 bases unmatched. CDR3 length: 16 residues. Germline V gene data show CDR1 as SEHNR and CDR2 as FQNEAQ (reference sequence). The repertoire was sequenced with immunoSEQ multiplex PCR; TCRdb's copy has only in-frame clones and lacks some. The table has 150,000 or so clones, around 83% seen once; the top ten hold about 29%. The chain uses TRBV7-9 and TRBJ2-1; 10 bases are a match to TRBD2. The sequence came from a woman in her sixties with acute or convalescent COVID-19. The specimen sequenced was peripheral blood. This CDR3 reads CASSLPSSGGYNEQFF. The CDR3 DNA reads TGTGCCAGCAGCTTACCATCTAGCGGGGGCTACAATGAGCAGTTCTTC.